This is a list of T cell receptor beta chains from one sample in a study of shared clonotypes between healthy human individuals. Assay: immunoSEQ multiplex PCR; the TCRdb copy retains only in-frame clones and omits some. The sample lists roughly 530,000 clones, about 95% occurring once. Sequencing was performed on naive CD4+ T cells sorted from blood. These TCRs come from a woman aged 25 to 39 in good health. CDR3s leave out the opening cysteine and the closing phenylalanine or tryptophan.

CDR3 length,V gene,J gene,CDR3 protein
14,TRBV6-1,TRBJ1-3,ASSETPWSSGNTIY
13,TRBV6-6,TRBJ1-5,ASSYGVGTHQPQH
10,TRBV4-2,TRBJ1-2,ASSQDRVGYT
14,TRBV18,TRBJ2-1,ASSPGAGGSYNEQF
15,TRBV10-2,TRBJ1-5,APTEEGEIPTYQPQH
15,TRBV7-2,TRBJ2-7,ASSLKGLAFGAYEQY
13,TRBV6-1,TRBJ1-4,ASSEAGAANEKLF
16,TRBV7-9,TRBJ2-7,ASRPPGTSGRSSYEQY
10,TRBV2,TRBJ1-1,ASKTSYTEAF
10,TRBV5-8,TRBJ2-3,ASSRRADTQY
11,TRBV30,TRBJ2-3,AWTQGLTDTQY
16,TRBV5-1,TRBJ2-2,ASSLNDIARLEAGELF
10,TRBV5-4,TRBJ1-2,ASSFSGDGYT
12,TRBV2,TRBJ1-5,ASTLVRGQPPQH
15,TRBV5-4,TRBJ2-7,ASSLKVLAGETYEQY
12,TRBV4-1,TRBJ2-1,ASSRTSGYNEQF
15,TRBV4-1,TRBJ2-7,ASSPSPGRIFSYEQY
13,TRBV10-2,TRBJ2-7,ASSEGQGARHEQY
11,TRBV28,TRBJ1-2,ASTEGQRDGYT
11,TRBV11-3,TRBJ2-7,ASSSRGDNEQY
9,TRBV9,TRBJ2-3,ASSGGDTQY
13,TRBV18,-,ASSPPTGFSYEQY
11,TRBV2,TRBJ2-7,ASSMAERYEQY
15,TRBV5-4,TRBJ2-5,ASRAMKRGTSGSGGN
15,TRBV19,TRBJ2-1,ASSATSGFLSYNEQF
11,TRBV29-1,TRBJ1-2,SVRAGGGYGYT
11,TRBV7-3,TRBJ1-1,ASSFGEGTEAF
11,TRBV30,TRBJ1-5,AWSRQGDQPQH
13,TRBV18,TRBJ2-7,ASSPPGAFSYEQY
13,TRBV11-2,TRBJ1-4,ASSPRQTTNEKLF
14,TRBV19,TRBJ2-3,ASSIRPDLRSDTQY
16,TRBV28,TRBJ2-1,ASSSSPGTQGDYNEQF
12,TRBV30,TRBJ1-1,AWSNRPMNTEAF
13,TRBV18,TRBJ2-5,ASSLEEAGEETQY
13,TRBV7-3,TRBJ1-1,ASSLNAWGQTEAF
12,TRBV6-5,TRBJ2-7,ASSGTGTNYEQY
13,TRBV7-2,TRBJ2-3,ASSSIAGFTDTQY
11,TRBV30,TRBJ1-2,AWSGTGRNGYT
12,TRBV28,TRBJ1-2,ASSLPQGAYGYT
11,TRBV18,TRBJ2-7,ASSTSTSYEQY
12,TRBV5-1,TRBJ2-4,ASSPRDRGGIQY
14,TRBV25-1,TRBJ1-1,ASSVTGLIMNTEAF
12,TRBV5-1,TRBJ1-1,ASSTGQGNTEAF
11,TRBV10-3,TRBJ1-5,ATGDRDNQPQH
10,TRBV19,TRBJ1-3,ASSISGNTIY
12,TRBV2,TRBJ1-2,ASGRGQSNYGYT
13,TRBV5-1,TRBJ2-3,ASSLAYFEGDTQY
12,TRBV25-1,TRBJ1-6,ASSGMSGGSPLH
10,TRBV7-8,TRBJ2-5,ASSFPQETQY
13,TRBV7-8,TRBJ1-4,ASSAARAANEKLF
18,TRBV4-2,TRBJ2-3,ASRKSYGTSGDSSTDTQY
11,TRBV10-1,TRBJ2-3,ASGAEGWSTQY
10,TRBV6-1,-,ASSYPTYEQY
10,TRBV25-1,TRBJ1-2,ATARTPYGYT
13,TRBV5-1,TRBJ1-3,ASSLVGGLGNTIY
13,TRBV18,TRBJ2-3,ASSTGTGTGDTQY
13,TRBV7-6,TRBJ2-3,ASSSGTLHTDTQY